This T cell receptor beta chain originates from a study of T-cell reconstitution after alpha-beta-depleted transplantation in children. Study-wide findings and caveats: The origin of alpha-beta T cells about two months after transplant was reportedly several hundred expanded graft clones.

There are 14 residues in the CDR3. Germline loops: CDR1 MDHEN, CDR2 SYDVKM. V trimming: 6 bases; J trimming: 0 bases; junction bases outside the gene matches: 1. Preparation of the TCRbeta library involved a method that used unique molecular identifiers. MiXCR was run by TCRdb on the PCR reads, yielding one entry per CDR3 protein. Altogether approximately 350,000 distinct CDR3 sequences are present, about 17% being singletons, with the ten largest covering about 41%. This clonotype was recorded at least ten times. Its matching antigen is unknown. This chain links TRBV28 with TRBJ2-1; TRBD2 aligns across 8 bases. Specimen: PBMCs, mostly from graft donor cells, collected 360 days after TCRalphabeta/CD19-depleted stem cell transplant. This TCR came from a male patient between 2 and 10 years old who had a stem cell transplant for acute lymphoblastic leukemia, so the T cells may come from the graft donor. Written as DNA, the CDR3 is TGTGCCAGCAGCAGCGGGGGCTCCTACAATGAGCAGTTCTTC. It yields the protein CASSSGGSYNEQFF.